This T cell receptor beta chain was sequenced for a study of T cells after somatic rescue of genetic block. Method: immunoSEQ multiplex PCR; TCRdb's copy keeps in-frame clones and lacks some. The data contain approximately 10,000 clones, around two thirds of them singletons. CDR3 length equals 14 residues. Germline CDR1 and CDR2: MRHNA and SNTAGT. Trimming pared 8 bases from V and 1 base from J, leaving 11 bases between. The receptor was isolated from a boy between 10 and 17 years old. Source material: peripheral blood mononuclear cells (PBMCs). The gene calls are TRBV6-4 and TRBJ2-2; D is unresolved. The CDR3 spells CASHPNGNTGELFF. The CDR3 bases are TGTGCCAGCCACCCAAATGGGAACACCGGGGAGCTGTTTTTT.